These 30 T cell receptor beta chains share one sample of origin, sequenced in a study of blood T cell repertoires in COVID-19. This table comes from immunoSEQ multiplex PCR, and its TCRdb copy is limited to in-frame clones, with some not included. The sample records 200,000 to 250,000 clones, about 86% being singletons. Sequenced: peripheral blood. Every receptor here comes from a man aged 18-30 years with active or convalescent COVID-19.

The chain joins TRBV6-5 to TRBJ1-1, with TRBD1 identical over 7 bases. The trim removed 10 bases at V and 0 bases at J, leaving 5 bases unmatched. This CDR3 has 13 residues. Looked up from germline, CDR1 is MNHEY and CDR2 is SVGAGI. CDR3 sequence reads: CAIGTDMNTEAFF. CDR3 nucleotides: TGTGCCATCGGGACAGACATGAACACTGAAGCTTTCTTT.

The gene calls are TRBV11-2 and TRBJ2-2, with 16 positions matching TRBD2. The CDR3 consists of 18 residues. Germline V gene data show CDR1 as SGHAT and CDR2 as FQNNGV. J lost 4 bases, V lost 3 bases, and 5 bases had no gene match. CDR3 coding DNA: TGTGCCAGCAGCTTGGGACTAGCGGGAGGGCGATTCACCGGGGAGCTGTTTTTT. Translated: CASSLGLAGGRFTGELFF.

This clone showed up just once. The chain has TRBV18 and TRBJ2-2; 9 bases agree with TRBD1. The V segment lost 3 bases and the J segment 0 bases; nucleotides outside the gene matches: 8. This CDR3 spans 18 amino acids. CDR1 is KGHSH, CDR2 LQKENI, per germline. The CDR3 loop is CASSPVGTGFANTGELFF. The CDR3 DNA sequence: TGTGCCAGCTCACCCGTCGGGACAGGGTTTGCGAACACCGGGGAGCTGTTTTTT. The whole variable domain, filled in from reference TRBV18 and TRBJ2-2, reads NAGVMQNPRHLVRRRGQEARLRCSPMKGHSHVYWYRQLPEEGLKFMVYLQKENIIDESGMPKERFSAEFPKEGPSILRIQQVVRGDSAAYFCASSPVGTGFANTGELFFGEGSRLTVL.

The chain joins TRBV2 to TRBJ2-4; D ambiguous. V lost 6 bases to trimming and J lost 0 bases, with 12 bases between them. CDR1 is SNHLY, CDR2 FYNNEI, per germline. The CDR3 spans 15 residues. As DNA, the CDR3 is TGTGCCAGCAGGATAATTACAACAGCCAAAAACATTCAGTACTTC. Its translation is CASRIITTAKNIQYF.

With regard to this clone: Mismatch with germline at one junction end may stem from a read error. The J gene is TRBJ1-2, the V gene TRBV5-1; the D is unclear. This CDR3 has 15 residues. Germline V CDR1 and CDR2: SGHRS, YFSETQ. The CDR3 coding sequence is TGCGCCAGCAGCTTGCTCCCAGACTATAACTACGGCTACACCTTC. Its translation: CASSLLPDYNYGYTF. The full variable domain, rest sourced from reference TRBV5-1 and TRBJ1-2, is KAGVTQTPRYLIKTRGQQVTLSCSPISGHRSVSWYQQTPGQGLQFLFEYFSETQRNKGNFPGRFSGRQFSNSRSEMNVSTLELGDSALYLCASSLLPDYNYGYTFGSGTRLTVV.

The chain combines TRBV25-1 with TRBJ2-2; D unresolved. V was clipped by 3 bases and J by 6 bases, with 20 bases between them. The CDR3 contains 17 residues. The germline gives CDR1 MGHDK, CDR2 SYGVNS. CDR3 protein: CASSDFVSSGLSGELFF. CDR3 sequence (DNA): TGTGCCAGCAGTGATTTTGTTTCTTCGGGTCTGTCCGGGGAGCTGTTTTTT.

This chain connects TRBV28 to TRBJ1-4, with 10 bases matching TRBD1. After removal of 6 bases from V and 3 bases from J, the junction contained 25 bases not matched to a gene. The CDR3 has 22 residues. Germline loops: CDR1 MDHEN, CDR2 SYDVKM. CDR3 sequence (DNA): TGTGCCAGCAGAACCCTAGCCGACAGGGGGCAAATTGTAGGGAATGCTAATGAAAAACTGTTTTTT. Amino acids: CASRTLADRGQIVGNANEKLFF.

The chain employs TRBV20-1 and TRBJ1-1; D gene ambiguous. There are 12 residues in the CDR3. The germline V gene encodes CDR1 DFQATT and CDR2 SNEGSKA (reference sequence). With 3 bases removed from V and 2 bases from J, the gap between germline ends came to 7 bases. CDR3 protein: CSASSGNTEAFF. As DNA, the CDR3 is TGCAGTGCTAGTAGCGGAAACACTGAAGCTTTCTTT.

J is TRBJ1-6 and V is TRBV30, with D perhaps matching TRBD1 (5 bases). Germline V CDR1 and CDR2: GTSNPN, SVGIG (reference sequence). The CDR3 is 15 residues long. V lost 4 bases and J lost 6, with 16 bases in between. CDR3 nucleotide sequence: TGTGCCTGGACGCGGGGGAGGGCGGTTAATTCACCCCTCCACTTT. It translates to CAWTRGRAVNSPLHF.

The rearrangement uses TRBV7-2 and TRBJ2-3; 11 bases agree with TRBD2. Germline values: CDR1 SGHTA, CDR2 FQGNSA. This CDR3 is 18 amino acids long. V lost 1 base and J lost 6; bases outside the gene matches: 12. The CDR3 DNA sequence: TGTGCCAGCAGCTTAGTAGCTGGTAGCGGGAGGGCCACGGATACGCAGTATTTT. Translating gives CASSLVAGSGRATDTQYF.

The V gene is TRBV28, the J gene TRBJ1-5; 9 bases agree with TRBD1. CDR1 and CDR2 from the germline V gene are MDHEN and SYDVKM. With 1 base clipped from V and 2 bases from J, the junction kept 9 bases outside the gene matches. The CDR3 spans 18 residues. This chain's CDR3 is CASSLFLGQGRGNQPQHF. Written as DNA, the CDR3 is TGTGCCAGCAGTTTATTCCTGGGACAGGGAAGAGGCAATCAGCCCCAGCATTTT.

The J gene is TRBJ1-4, the V gene TRBV7-9; the D gene is possibly TRBD1 (5 bases). V was clipped by 0 bases and J by 14 bases, with 10 bases between them. The CDR3 has 12 residues. Germline-derived CDR1 and CDR2 are SEHNR and FQNEAQ (reference sequence). The CDR3 here is CASSLAQGRLFF. CDR3 nucleotides: TGTGCCAGCAGCTTAGCGCAGGGTAGGCTGTTTTTT.

This clone was seen only once. The chain recombines TRBV27 with TRBJ2-2, with unresolved D. From germline, CDR1 is MNHEY and CDR2 SMNVEV (reference sequence). The CDR3 covers 13 residues. Between the trimmed V and J ends, which lost 3 bases and 6 bases, there was a span of 8 bases. In DNA form, the CDR3 reads TGTGCCAGCAGTTTCCCAACGGCCGGGGAGCTGTTTTTT. It is translated as CASSFPTAGELFF.

The V and J genes are TRBV11-2 and TRBJ1-1, with a weak D call TRBD1 (5 bases). Germline values: CDR1 SGHAT, CDR2 FQNNGV. This CDR3 spans 15 amino acids. V was clipped by 1 base and J by 4 bases, with 13 bases between them. CDR3 sequence (DNA): TGTGCCAGCAGCTTAGGGCGGCAGGGAGGCACTGAAGCTTTCTTT. Translating it yields CASSLGRQGGTEAFF.

This clone is a singleton in its sample. The chain couples TRBV27 to TRBJ2-7, with 7 bases identical to TRBD1. The germline CDR1 and CDR2 sequences are MNHEY and SMNVEV (reference sequence). V dropped 0 bases and J dropped 3; count of bases not matched to a gene: 5. The CDR3 extends over 15 amino acids. CDR3 DNA: TGTGCCAGCAGTTTATCGGGGGACAGATTCTACGAGCAGTACTTC. Residues: CASSLSGDRFYEQYF.

The chain links TRBV11-2 to TRBJ2-5; TRBD1 aligns across 9 bases. The CDR3 totals 15 residues. V shed 5 bases, J shed 5 bases, and the junction held 9 bases outside the gene matches. From germline, CDR1 is SGHAT and CDR2 FQNNGV. For the CDR3, the DNA is TGTGCCAGCAGCCTACAGGGGGCGCGTGGGGAGACCCAGTACTTC. Encoded protein: CASSLQGARGETQYF.

This clone was seen more than once but under ten times. The V call is TRBV7-9, the J call TRBJ1-1, with 7 bases identical to TRBD1. Germline V gene data show CDR1 as SEHNR and CDR2 as FQNEAQ (reference sequence). The CDR3 is 15 amino acids. Trimming at V came to 5 bases and at J to 1 base, leaving 7 bases not matched to a gene. Here the CDR3 DNA reads TGTGCCAGCAGCGCCAGGGGGAGGAAGAACACTGAAGCTTTCTTT. This encodes CASSARGRKNTEAFF. The variable domain in full, with the rest retrieved from reference TRBV7-9 and TRBJ1-1, is DTGVSQNPRHKITKRGQNVTFRCDPISEHNRLYWYRQTLGQGPEFLTYFQNEAQLEKSRLLSDRFSAERPKGSFSTLEIQRTEQGDSAMYLCASSARGRKNTEAFFGQGTRLTVV.

This chain connects TRBV28 to TRBJ2-3; 7 bases map to TRBD1. The CDR3 runs to 15 residues. Germline CDR1 and CDR2: MDHEN and SYDVKM. After removal of 11 bases from V and 1 base from J, the junction contained 12 bases not matched to a gene. CDR3 DNA sequence: TGTGCCCTAACCCTAGGGGACAGAGGCACAGATACGCAGTATTTT. Amino acids: CALTLGDRGTDTQYF.

J is TRBJ2-3 and V is TRBV7-3; 7 bases match TRBD2. From germline, CDR1 is SGHTA and CDR2 FQGTGA. The CDR3 has 15 residues. V shed 4 bases and J 0 bases; nucleotides not matched to a gene: 4. CDR3 coding DNA: TGTGCCAGCAGCTCTTCTAGCGGAAGCACAGATACGCAGTATTTT. Protein sequence: CASSSSSGSTDTQYF.

V is TRBV12-5 and J is TRBJ2-1; 8 nucleotides line up with TRBD2. V shed 3 bases, J shed 1 base, and the junction held 2 bases outside the gene matches. Germline lookup yields CDR1 LGHNT and CDR2 FRNRAP. The CDR3 consists of 15 residues. As DNA, the CDR3 is TGTGCTAGTGGTTTAGCGGGAGTGTCCTACAATGAGCAGTTCTTC. Its protein is CASGLAGVSYNEQFF.

This chain connects TRBV18 to TRBJ1-2; possibly TRBD1 for D (5 bases). Trimming took off 3 bases at V and 2 bases at J, with 19 bases between the two ends. This CDR3 spans 17 amino acids. CDR1 and CDR2 from the germline V gene are KGHSH and LQKENI. The CDR3 is CASSPISTPDTNYGYTF. The CDR3 nucleotides are TGTGCCAGCTCACCCATTAGTACTCCGGACACAAACTATGGCTACACCTTC.

The V and J genes are TRBV5-6 and TRBJ2-4, with no clear D. The CDR3 consists of 14 residues. The ends were cut back, 2 bases at V and 0 bases at J, with 6 bases in the middle. Germline lookup yields CDR1 SGHDT and CDR2 YYEEEE. CDR3 residues: CASSLLVAKNIQYF. CDR3 DNA sequence: TGTGCCAGCAGCTTATTAGTAGCCAAAAACATTCAGTACTTC.

The CDR3 spells CASSPPTGMNTEAFF. In nucleotides, the CDR3 is TGTGCCAGCAGCCCGCCGACAGGGATGAACACTGAAGCTTTCTTT. V usage is TRBV5-4 and J usage is TRBJ1-1; 7 nucleotides align to TRBD1. The length of the CDR3 is 15 residues. Trimming took 4 bases from V and 0 from J; bases not matched to a gene: 6. The germline V gene has CDR1 SGHNT and CDR2 YYREEE (reference sequence).

The genes are TRBV27 and TRBJ2-1, with 13 bases aligning to TRBD2. The CDR3 covers 17 residues. From germline, CDR1 is MNHEY and CDR2 SMNVEV (reference sequence). V trimming: 5 bases; J trimming: 9 bases; junction bases outside the gene matches: 13. The CDR3 reads CASSPQGTSGIPPEQFF. CDR3 bases: TGTGCCAGCAGTCCACAAGGGACTAGCGGGATCCCGCCTGAGCAGTTCTTC.

J is TRBJ2-5 and V is TRBV21-1; the D segment call TRBD2 is taken from the table without a DNA check. TRBV21-1 has pseudogene status. The CDR3 sequence is 19 residues long. The CDR3 region is CASSKGIRGYSDGEETQYF. CDR3 nucleotides: TGTGCCAGCAGCAAAGGCATTCGGGGGTATTCGGACGGAGAAGAGACCCAGTACTTC.

The rearrangement joins TRBV9 to TRBJ2-3; TRBD1 aligns across 7 bases. CDR1 is SGDLS and CDR2 is YYNGEE in the germline V gene. V shed 0 bases and J 0 bases; nucleotides not matched to a gene: 4. This CDR3 has 16 amino acids. The CDR3 DNA is TGTGCCAGCAGCGTAGCTACGGGACAGAGCACAGATACGCAGTATTTT. Its translation is CASSVATGQSTDTQYF.

The rearrangement uses TRBV5-6 and TRBJ2-7, with TRBD1 identical over 9 bases. J was trimmed by 5 bases and V by 2 bases; bases with no gene match: 11. The CDR3 covers 16 residues. CDR1 is SGHDT and CDR2 is YYEEEE in the germline V gene. In DNA form, the CDR3 reads TGTGCCAGCAGCTTTCTGGGGACAGGGAGAACCAACGAGCAGTACTTC. Its translation is CASSFLGTGRTNEQYF.

This rearrangement joins TRBV7-2 to TRBJ1-5; 8 nucleotides line up with TRBD1. This CDR3 contains 18 residues. Germline V gene lookup returns CDR1 SGHTA and CDR2 FQGNSA. V shed 1 base and J 7 bases; nucleotides not matched to a gene: 15. The CDR3 sequence is CASSLVSRGQAPGQPQHF. CDR3 nucleotides: TGTGCCAGCAGCTTAGTTAGTAGGGGACAGGCCCCTGGCCAGCCCCAGCATTTT.

This clone has a handful of counts. This sequence joins TRBV12-3 or TRBV12-4 and TRBJ1-1; D is unresolved. The length of the CDR3 is 11 residues. With 7 bases removed from V and 6 bases from J, the gap between germline ends came to 9 bases. This CDR3 is CASNWASEAFF. The CDR3 DNA reads TGTGCCAGCAATTGGGCCTCTGAAGCTTTCTTT.

The rearrangement joins TRBV6-5 to TRBJ2-2; possibly TRBD2 for D (6 bases). CDR1 MNHEY and CDR2 SVGAGI come from the germline V gene. This CDR3 region has 16 residues. V gave up 0 bases and J gave up 6 bases, with 14 bases separating them. The DNA for the CDR3 is TGTGCCAGCAGTTACTCGGTTACAACGGGGGCCGGGGAGCTGTTTTTT. Its translation is CASSYSVTTGAGELFF.